This section outlines one T cell receptor (beta chain) sequence together with its context. Its matching antigen is unknown. This record comes from a study of type 1 regulatory T cells. Study-wide background: T-allo10 is a Tr1-enriched, alloantigen-specific CD4 T cell product made in vitro. Study results and limitations: Type 1 regulatory T cells had a more restricted TCR repertoire than non-type 1 regulatory T cells.

Germline V gene lookup returns CDR1 SGHRS and CDR2 YFSETQ. The V gene end was trimmed by 3 bases and the J gene end by 2 bases; junction bases not matched to a gene: 7. The CDR3 spans 16 residues. TCRdb fed the reads into MiXCR, producing one record per CDR3 protein. Of around 65,000 distinct CDR3 sequences in the sample, roughly half were seen once. The source of this sequence is a human donor in good health. Source material: cultured non-Tr1 T cells, either the whole culture or a sorted T cell fraction (not recorded which). The J gene is TRBJ2-7, the V gene TRBV5-1, with TRBD2 matching over 11 bases. The CDR3 nucleotides read TGCGCCAGCAGCTGGACACTAGCGGGGGCCCCCTACGAGCAGTACTTC. Its protein is CASSWTLAGAPYEQYF.